The subject of this entry is one TCR beta chain. As yet, its antigen is unknown. Produced via immunoSEQ multiplex PCR; TCRdb's table is partial and in-frame only. The sample shows some 200,000 clones, roughly 92% of them seen only once. The data stem from a study of T cell responses to AZD1222 COVID-19 vaccine. General study results and limits: Clonal diversity was possibly underestimated, and white British individuals and females predominated among donors. Following two doses of AZD1222, Spike-specific TCR breadth and depth rose. Among AZD1222 vaccinees, only 5 to 7 were seropositive at baseline.

Germline values: CDR1 SGHRS, CDR2 YFSETQ. Trimming at V came to 0 bases and at J to 7 bases, leaving 9 bases not matched to a gene. The CDR3 sequence is 15 residues long. This receptor was identified in an adult who received the MenACWY meningococcal vaccine as a control. This rearrangement joins TRBV5-1 to TRBJ2-5; TRBD2 agrees at 7 bases. Sequencing used peripheral blood, obtained 28 days after the second dose of the MenACWY control vaccine. CDR3: CASSLAAALAGTQYF. As DNA, the CDR3 is TGCGCCAGCAGCTTGGCCGCGGCTTTAGCGGGGACCCAGTACTTC.